This note documents a single T cell receptor (beta chain) sequence. V dropped 3 bases and J dropped 3; count of bases not matched to a gene: 1. The CDR3 runs 14 residues. Germline CDR1 MNHEY, CDR2 SVGAGI. The sample belongs to a study of patients and donors after allogeneic stem cell transplantation. TCRdb fed the RT-PCR reads into MiXCR, producing one record per CDR3 protein. The sample records approximately 160,000 distinct CDR3 sequences, about 24% being singletons. Sequenced sample: blood, either unsorted or a sorted T cell fraction (not recorded which). The rearrangement uses TRBV6-5 and TRBJ2-5; 10 positions match TRBD2. This receptor was obtained from a human donor who was either an allogeneic HSCT recipient or a stem cell or donor lymphocyte infusion donor (not recorded which). It is not recorded whose cells these are; they may come from a transplant donor. DNA of the CDR3: TGTGCCAGCAGTTATACTAGCGGGAAAGAGACCCAGTACTTC. This sequence encodes CASSYTSGKETQYF.